Listed below are T cell receptor beta chains from one sample, sequenced in a study of cytomegalovirus exposure and HLA in healthy donors. Repertoires were generated with immunoSEQ multiplex PCR, while TCRdb's copy carries only in-frame clones and drops some. The sample lists some 250,000 clones, 86% seen once, with 0.95% to 1.5% in the top ten. What was sequenced was PBMCs. The origin of the receptors is a woman aged 30 to 39 in good health and CMV-seropositive. Both conserved end residues are part of each CDR3. D genes are given only for firm matches. Rows may omit the clone size; those that give it use once, few, many or a size class.

V,D,size,J,CDR3,DNA
TRBV7-9,TRBD1,NA,TRBJ1-2,CASSLSFGQAHYGYTF,TGTGCCAGCAGCTTATCGTTCGGACAGGCGCACTATGGCTACACCTTC
TRBV2,TRBD1,NA,TRBJ2-1,CATHRGAGNEQFF,TGTGCCACACACAGGGGGGCTGGCAATGAGCAGTTCTTC
TRBV5-8,NA,NA,TRBJ2-7,CASSLSGGSYEQYF,TGTGCCAGCAGCTTGTCCGGAGGGTCCTACGAGCAGTACTTC
TRBV7-9,NA,once,TRBJ2-7,CASSLATAPSYEQYF,TGTGCCAGCAGCTTAGCGACAGCTCCGAGCTACGAGCAGTACTTC
TRBV28,TRBD1,NA,TRBJ2-1,CASSPNRGYNSEQFF,TGTGCCAGCAGTCCAAACAGGGGTTATAATTCGGAGCAGTTCTTC
TRBV5-1,TRBD1,NA,TRBJ1-2,CASRETGEGYTF,TGCGCCAGCAGAGAGACAGGGGAAGGCTACACCTTC
TRBV4-1,TRBD2,once,TRBJ2-7,CASSQTNSGTSYEQYF,TGCGCCAGCAGCCAGACCAACAGCGGGACCTCCTACGAGCAGTACTTC
TRBV7-7,NA,NA,TRBJ2-3,CASSLAAGDTQYF,TGTGCCAGCAGCTTAGCCGCGGGGGATACGCAGTATTTT
TRBV5-1,NA,NA,TRBJ1-1,CASSLAGTTLNTEAFF,TGCGCCAGCAGCTTGGCCGGGACAACTCTGAACACTGAAGCTTTCTTT
TRBV6-6,TRBD1,NA,TRBJ2-2,CASSPRDRGLSGELFF,TGTGCCAGCAGCCCCCGGGACAGGGGGCTGAGCGGGGAGCTGTTTTTT
TRBV5-4,TRBD2,NA,TRBJ2-7,CASSPSASGRIEQYF,TGTGCCAGCAGCCCAAGCGCTAGCGGCCGAATCGAGCAGTACTTC
TRBV7-9,NA,NA,TRBJ2-3,CASSLTGTHYTDTQYF,TGTGCCAGCAGCCTTACCGGGACTCATTACACAGATACGCAGTATTTT
TRBV5-1,NA,NA,TRBJ2-1,CASSQVQGPYNEQFF,TGCGCCAGCAGCCAAGTCCAGGGTCCCTACAATGAGCAGTTCTTC
TRBV28,TRBD1,NA,TRBJ2-1,CASSPRQGADNEQFF,TGTGCCAGCAGTCCACGACAGGGGGCAGACAATGAGCAGTTCTTC
TRBV25-1,NA,NA,TRBJ2-1,CASGLYEQFF,TGTGCCAGCGGCCTCTATGAGCAGTTCTTC
TRBV28,NA,NA,TRBJ2-7,CASSLWGGAVGYEQYF,TGTGCCAGCAGTTTATGGGGGGGGGCGGTAGGCTACGAGCAGTACTTC
TRBV19,NA,NA,TRBJ2-5,CASRGQIQETQYF,TGTGCCAGCCGCGGACAGATCCAAGAGACCCAGTACTTC
TRBV18,TRBD2,NA,TRBJ2-5,CASSPAGAGETQYF,TGTGCCAGCTCACCAGCGGGAGCGGGAGAGACCCAGTACTTC
TRBV11-1,NA,NA,TRBJ2-5,CASSDPLERGETQYF,TGTGCCAGCAGCGACCCCCTCGAGCGTGGGGAGACCCAGTACTTC
TRBV27,NA,few,TRBJ1-2,CASSRTSRNYGYTF,TGTGCCAGCAGTCGGACATCTCGGAACTATGGCTACACCTTC
TRBV5-1,NA,NA,TRBJ2-5,CASSLVSSEETQYF,TGCGCCAGCAGCTTGGTGTCCTCTGAAGAGACCCAGTACTTC
TRBV19,TRBD1,once,TRBJ2-2,CASSTQGVTGELFF,TGTGCCAGTAGTACCCAGGGGGTCACCGGGGAGCTGTTTTTT
TRBV27,NA,NA,TRBJ2-5,CASSLSRRETQYF,TGTGCCAGCAGTTTATCGAGGAGGGAGACCCAGTACTTC
TRBV5-1,NA,NA,TRBJ2-3,CASSLDKDTDTQYF,TGCGCCAGCAGCCTTGACAAGGACACAGATACGCAGTATTTT
TRBV5-1,NA,NA,TRBJ1-4,CASSSDSYNEKLFF,TGCGCCAGCAGTTCGGACAGTTATAATGAAAAACTGTTTTTT
TRBV7-6,TRBD2,NA,TRBJ2-1,CASSFFGGSVNEQFF,TGTGCCAGCAGCTTCTTCGGCGGGAGTGTCAATGAGCAGTTCTTC
TRBV11-2,TRBD2,NA,TRBJ2-1,CASSLTSGGYNEQFF,TGTGCCAGCAGCTTGACTAGCGGAGGCTACAATGAGCAGTTCTTC
TRBV10-1,NA,NA,TRBJ2-1,CASSEDTNYNEQFF,TGCGCCAGCAGTGAGGATACAAACTACAATGAGCAGTTCTTC
TRBV7-2,TRBD1,NA,TRBJ1-1,CASSQSQGWDTEAFF,TGTGCCAGCAGCCAATCACAGGGGTGGGACACTGAAGCTTTCTTT
TRBV19,NA,once,TRBJ2-1,CASSTMDGGEQFF,TGTGCCAGTAGTACGATGGACGGGGGTGAGCAGTTCTTC
TRBV7-8,NA,NA,TRBJ2-5,CASSPYVVIKSQETQYF,TGTGCCAGCAGCCCCTATGTGGTTATCAAATCACAAGAGACCCAGTACTTC
TRBV20-1,NA,NA,TRBJ2-5,CSGQLQETQYF,TGCAGTGGACAGCTCCAAGAGACCCAGTACTTC
TRBV27,TRBD1,NA,TRBJ2-7,CASSLSAGTGFDEQYF,TGTGCCAGCAGTTTATCGGCGGGGACAGGGTTCGACGAGCAGTACTTC
TRBV9,NA,NA,TRBJ2-3,CASSVGGGSIDTQYF,TGTGCCAGCAGCGTAGGGGGTGGGAGCATAGATACGCAGTATTTT
TRBV2,TRBD2,NA,TRBJ2-2,CASKLAGLTGELFF,TGTGCCAGCAAGCTAGCGGGATTAACCGGGGAGCTGTTTTTT
TRBV27,TRBD2,NA,TRBJ2-7,CASSWGLAGSYEQYF,TGTGCCAGCAGTTGGGGACTAGCAGGCTCCTACGAGCAGTACTTC
TRBV27,NA,NA,TRBJ2-7,CASSSPGLSSYEQYF,TGTGCCAGCAGTTCACCAGGACTAAGCTCCTACGAGCAGTACTTC
TRBV9,NA,NA,TRBJ2-1,CASSVGDSSYNEQFF,TGTGCCAGCAGCGTAGGCGATAGCTCCTACAATGAGCAGTTCTTC
TRBV18,NA,NA,TRBJ2-7,CASSPPSVSRTDNEQYF,TGTGCCAGCTCACCACCGTCCGTTAGCCGGACAGACAACGAGCAGTACTTC
TRBV9,TRBD2,NA,TRBJ2-1,CASSVGGSGYNEQFF,TGTGCCAGCAGCGTAGGCGGGAGTGGTTACAATGAGCAGTTCTTC
TRBV7-8,NA,NA,TRBJ1-1,CAIKSGVRDTEAFF,TGTGCCATAAAATCAGGGGTAAGGGACACTGAAGCTTTCTTT
TRBV6-1,TRBD2,NA,TRBJ2-7,CASSEARLAGNEQYF,TGTGCCAGCAGTGAAGCTCGGCTAGCGGGAAACGAGCAGTACTTC
TRBV6-5,NA,once,TRBJ2-1,CASSYGGSPNEQFF,TGTGCCAGCAGTTACGGGGGGTCGCCAAATGAGCAGTTCTTC
TRBV7-9,NA,NA,TRBJ2-7,CASSLGGSTEQYF,TGTGCCAGCAGCCTTGGGGGGAGTACCGAGCAGTACTTC